Each of the 9 T cell receptor beta chains below was sequenced from the same sample in a study of sequential checkpoint blockade in melanoma. Assay: immunoSEQ multiplex PCR; the TCRdb copy retains only in-frame clones and omits some. The data contain about 12,000 clones, 25% to 35% of them singletons. Treatment given: randomized to nivolumab then ipilimumab (arm A) or the reverse (arm B). The input for sequencing was tumor tissue (inferred from file names), taken from a patient given nivolumab and ipilimumab in sequence. All receptors come from a human donor with melanoma.

This chain connects TRBV5-1 to TRBJ2-2; possibly TRBD1 or TRBD2 for D (5 bases each). Germline V gives CDR1 SGHRS, CDR2 YFSETQ. This CDR3 is 18 amino acids long. Trimming left V 0 bases short and J 2 bases short, with 17 bases between. CDR3 sequence reads: CASSLAGLIGGNTGELFF. The CDR3 nucleotides read TGCGCCAGCAGCTTGGCCGGGTTAATTGGGGGAAACACCGGGGAGCTGTTTTTT.

This clone was detected ten times or more. The rearrangement joins TRBV11-3 to TRBJ1-2, with a possible D match to TRBD1 (6 bases). The V end was cut by 3 bases, the J end by 8 bases, with 19 bases between. Germline V gene sequence: CDR1 SGHNT, CDR2 YENEEA. CDR3 length: 15 amino acids. The CDR3 nucleotides read TGTGCCAGCAGCTTGTTGACCAGGGGAGGTTTCGGCTACACCTTC. It yields the protein CASSLLTRGGFGYTF.

This chain uses TRBV11-3 with TRBJ1-4; 9 nucleotides align to TRBD1. This CDR3 spans 15 amino acids. CDR1 and CDR2 (germline): SGHNT, YENEEA. The trim removed 4 bases at V and 8 bases at J, leaving 8 bases unmatched. The CDR3 nucleotides read TGTGCCAGCAGCTCCCAGACAGGGGGTGGGGAAAAACTGTTTTTT. As protein: CASSSQTGGGEKLFF.

In its sample, this clone was seen many times. CDR3 bases: TGTGCCAGCAAGCCGGCAGCCCGGTCCTACGAGCAGTACTTC. Translation: CASKPAARSYEQYF. This chain connects TRBV6-8 to TRBJ2-7; D unresolved. The CDR3 runs to 14 residues. In germline, CDR1 is MNHGY, CDR2 SAAAGT. Trimming stripped 7 bases from V and 1 base from J, with 14 bases between.

The chain has TRBV6-8 and TRBJ2-7, with 8 bases identical to TRBD1. The CDR3 consists of 15 residues. Germline V gene sequence: CDR1 MNHGY, CDR2 SAAAGT. V lost 6 bases, J lost 3 bases, and 10 bases stayed unmatched. The CDR3 loop is CASRLSYDRGYEQYF. The CDR3 region has the DNA TGTGCCAGCAGGCTCTCCTATGACAGGGGCTACGAGCAGTACTTC.

This clone turned up a few times. The rearrangement joins TRBV9 to TRBJ1-2; D might be TRBD1 (6 bases). The germline gives CDR1 SGDLS, CDR2 YYNGEE. V was pared by 5 bases and J by 8 bases, with 13 bases between. The CDR3 runs 12 residues. For the CDR3, the DNA is TGTGCCAGCAGACCCAACACAGGGGGCTACACCTTC. Translation gives CASRPNTGGYTF.

The gene calls are TRBV29-1 and TRBJ1-2; TRBD1 is a possible D gene (5 bases). The CDR3 extends over 13 amino acids. Trimming took off 2 bases at V and 3 bases at J, with 10 bases between the two ends. Germline V gives CDR1 SQVTM, CDR2 ANQGSEA. The DNA for the CDR3 is TGCAGCGTTGAACCGGCAGGGTACTATGGCTACACCTTC. It translates to CSVEPAGYYGYTF. Supplemented by reference TRBV29-1 and TRBJ1-2, the full variable domain reads SAVISQKPSRDICQRGTSLTIQCQVDSQVTMMFWYRQQPGQSLTLIATANQGSEATYESGFVIDKFPISRPNLTFSTLTVSNMSPEDSSIYLCSVEPAGYYGYTFGSGTRLTVV.

J is TRBJ1-4 and V is TRBV11-3; D uncertain. V lost 4 bases, J lost 5 bases, and 20 bases lay in between. There are 17 residues in the CDR3. Germline CDR1 SGHNT, CDR2 YENEEA. The CDR3 DNA reads as TGTGCCAGCAGCTCAGTGGAAGACGGACTCTTCAATGAAAAACTGTTTTTT. Its translation: CASSSVEDGLFNEKLFF.

There are a few counts of this clone. The chain carries TRBV14 and TRBJ2-5; the D is unclear. The V gene's germline CDR1 is SGHDN and CDR2 FVKESK. The CDR3 spans 12 residues. Trimming shortened V by 3 bases and J by 0 bases, and 2 bases separated the two germline ends. This CDR3 is CASSQDQETQYF. The CDR3 bases are TGTGCCAGCAGCCAGGACCAAGAGACCCAGTACTTC. Variable domain in full (rest from reference TRBV14 and TRBJ2-5): EAGVTQFPSHSVIEKGQTVTLRCDPISGHDNLYWYRRVMGKEIKFLLHFVKESKQDESGMPNNRFLAERTGGTYSTLKVQPAELEDSGVYFCASSQDQETQYFGPGTRLLVL.